Below are 16 T cell receptor beta chains sequenced from a single sample in a study of blood T cell repertoires in COVID-19. Clones were read by immunoSEQ multiplex PCR, and TCRdb kept only the in-frame ones, dropping some. The sample lists about 180,000 clones; about 90% were seen once. Sequencing was performed on PBMCs or T cells enriched from blood (not recorded which). These receptors were obtained from a human donor with acute COVID-19. The donor label of this sample is uncertain.

This chain links TRBV6-1 with TRBJ1-3; tentatively, D is TRBD1 (5 bases). Trimming removed 3 bases at V and 0 bases at J, with 6 bases between. Germline V gene sequence: CDR1 MNHNS, CDR2 SASEGT. The CDR3 has 14 residues. The CDR3 DNA reads TGTGCCAGCAGTGATGGGGCCTCTGGAAACACCATATATTTT. Translation gives CASSDGASGNTIYF.

V is TRBV30 and J is TRBJ2-7; 8 bases match TRBD2. CDR1 is GTSNPN and CDR2 is SVGIG in the germline V gene (reference sequence). The CDR3 runs 13 residues. V was clipped by 5 bases and J by 2 bases; unmatched bases: 5. CDR3: CAWPRGGAYEQYF. The CDR3 DNA reads TGTGCCTGGCCCCGGGGGGGGGCCTACGAGCAGTACTTC.

V and J are TRBV10-3 and TRBJ2-7; D remains unclear. The CDR3 is 13 amino acids. V dropped 4 bases and J dropped 5 bases, with 12 bases sitting between them. The germline V gene has CDR1 ENHRY and CDR2 SYGVKD. The CDR3 region has the DNA TGTGCCATCAGTGGCGCTAGGCAAGACGAGCAGTACTTC. Its translation is CAISGARQDEQYF.

This clone was seen a few times. The chain combines TRBV6-4 with TRBJ2-2; 9 bases are a match to TRBD1. CDR1 is MRHNA, CDR2 SNTAGT, per germline. The CDR3 length is 14 residues. V shed 6 bases and J 6 bases; nucleotides not matched to a gene: 5. CDR3 in DNA: TGTGCCAGCAGCAGACAGGGGGGCTCCGGGGAGCTGTTTTTT. As protein: CASSRQGGSGELFF.

The gene calls are TRBV10-3 and TRBJ2-1, with TRBD2 identical over 11 bases. J gave up 10 bases and V 6 bases, and 5 bases lay outside the gene matches. This CDR3 is 13 amino acids long. From germline, CDR1 is ENHRY and CDR2 SYGVKD. The CDR3 region is CAIRGIAGGEQFF. The CDR3 DNA is TGTGCCATCAGGGGAATAGCGGGGGGGGAGCAGTTCTTC.

This chain links TRBV7-9 with TRBJ1-5; TRBD1 aligns across 7 bases. Germline V gene data show CDR1 as SEHNR and CDR2 as FQNEAQ (reference sequence). This CDR3 is built from 17 residues. Trimming took 6 bases from V and 0 from J; bases not matched to a gene: 11. Written as DNA, the CDR3 is TGTGCCAGCAGTTCGGCCACAGGGGATTATAGCAATCAGCCCCAGCATTTT. Translated: CASSSATGDYSNQPQHF.

V is TRBV4-1 and J is TRBJ1-5; 9 bases are a match to TRBD1. Germline trimming cut 4 bases from V and 1 base from J; bases unmatched to any gene: 5. The germline V gene has CDR1 MGHRA and CDR2 YSYEKL. This CDR3 is 16 amino acids long. The CDR3, as DNA: TGCGCCAGCAGCCTCGACAGGGGGGAAAGCAATCAGCCCCAGCATTTT. This gives the protein CASSLDRGESNQPQHF.

To note about this clone: Within the sample, other DNA sequences also encode this same CDR3. The J gene is TRBJ2-2, the V gene TRBV18, with 8 bases fitting TRBD1. Per the germline V gene, CDR1 is KGHSH and CDR2 is LQKENI. The CDR3 has 15 amino acids. V dropped 2 bases and J dropped 1; count of bases not matched to a gene: 0. The CDR3 coding sequence is TGTGCCAGCTCACCAGGGACAGGGAACACCGGGGAGCTGTTTTTT. Its protein product is CASSPGTGNTGELFF.

The V and J genes are TRBV27 and TRBJ2-7, with 8 bases fitting TRBD2. Germline trimming cut 9 bases from V and 4 bases from J; bases unmatched to any gene: 8. Germline assignment: CDR1 MNHEY and CDR2 SMNVEV (reference sequence). The CDR3 length is 13 residues. The CDR3 reads CASSPTSAYEQYF. The CDR3 nucleotides are TGTGCCAGTTCCCCGACTAGCGCTTACGAGCAGTACTTC.

The chain carries TRBV27 and TRBJ1-1; a weak D match, TRBD1 (5 bases). From germline, CDR1 is MNHEY and CDR2 SMNVEV (reference sequence). The CDR3 covers 13 residues. The V gene lost 8 bases and the J gene lost 1 base, with 11 bases spanning the gap. CDR3 in amino acids: CASQLGRNTEAFF. CDR3 nucleotides: TGTGCCAGCCAATTGGGGCGGAACACTGAAGCTTTCTTT.

This rearrangement joins TRBV6-6 to TRBJ2-7; TRBD2 matches 7 bases. V shed 6 bases, J shed 3 bases, and the junction held 14 bases outside the gene matches. CDR1 MNHNY and CDR2 SVGAGI come from the germline V gene (reference sequence). The CDR3 runs to 16 residues. The CDR3 DNA sequence: TGTGCCAGCAGCTCCCCTTCGGGACTACCCCTCTACGAGCAGTACTTC. It translates to CASSSPSGLPLYEQYF.

The genes are TRBV7-9 and TRBJ1-1, with unresolved D. Trimming took off 5 bases at V and 7 bases at J, with 8 bases between the two ends. CDR3 length: 11 residues. Germline V gene sequence: CDR1 SEHNR, CDR2 FQNEAQ (reference sequence). The DNA of the CDR3 is TGTGCCAGCAGCCCAAAATTTGAAGCTTTCTTT. Its translation is CASSPKFEAFF.

The chain joins TRBV6-5 to TRBJ2-2; the D is unclear. Trimming pared 7 bases from V and 6 bases from J, leaving 15 bases between. The V gene's germline CDR1 is MNHEY and CDR2 SVGAGI. The CDR3 sequence is 14 residues long. The CDR3 sequence: CASTAAQRPGELFF. CDR3 coding DNA: TGTGCCAGCACCGCTGCCCAGAGGCCCGGGGAGCTGTTTTTT.

This sequence joins TRBV24-1 and TRBJ2-5, with TRBD1 identical over 7 bases. V shed 6 bases and J 4 bases; nucleotides not matched to a gene: 13. The CDR3 loop spans 16 amino acids. Germline lookup yields CDR1 KGHDR and CDR2 SFDVKD. The CDR3 sequence: CATSLLIGGIGETQYF. CDR3 nucleotides: TGTGCCACCAGTTTACTAATAGGGGGCATAGGAGAGACCCAGTACTTC.

CDR3 sequence (DNA): TGCGCCAGCAGCCACGCACAGGGGGCACCCCTCTCTGGGGCCAACGTCCTGACTTTC. This gives the protein CASSHAQGAPLSGANVLTF. This chain uses TRBV4-3 with TRBJ2-6; 9 bases line up with TRBD1. This CDR3 has 19 amino acids. Trimming removed 3 bases from V and 0 bases from J; junction bases left unmatched: 9. CDR1 and CDR2 from the germline V gene are LGHNA and YSLEER.

This clone was counted a few times. The chain has TRBV5-1 and TRBJ1-1; no firm D call. There are 13 residues in the CDR3. With 3 bases removed from V and 1 base from J, the gap between germline ends came to 7 bases. Germline CDR1 SGHRS, CDR2 YFSETQ. The DNA of the CDR3 is TGCGCCAGCAGCTCCGCTAAGAACACTGAAGCTTTCTTT. Translation gives CASSSAKNTEAFF.